The next 4 T cell receptor beta chains were all read from a single sample in a study of response to subunit inactivated influenza vaccine. One entry per CDR3 protein results from TCRdb running MiXCR on the RT-PCR reads. This table has fewer than 600,000 distinct CDR3 sequences, 6.5% to 8% appearing once. The sample consisted of PBMCs from blood, taken about 23 months after vaccination. These TCRs come from a man in his fifties or sixties who received an inactivated influenza vaccine.

This clonotype was recorded at least ten times. This chain links TRBV20-1 with TRBJ2-1; 8 bases line up with TRBD2. Looked up from germline, CDR1 is DFQATT and CDR2 is SNEGSKA (reference sequence). This CDR3 is 15 amino acids long. Trimming cost V 1 base and J 4 bases; bases outside gene matches: 6. CDR3 region: CSARVAGLPYNEQFF. The CDR3 DNA sequence: TGCAGTGCTAGAGTAGCGGGACTCCCTTACAATGAGCAGTTCTTC.

This clonotype was observed a few times. J is TRBJ2-5 and V is TRBV4-1; D gene ambiguous. With 3 bases removed from V and 4 bases from J, the gap between germline ends came to 12 bases. Germline loops: CDR1 MGHRA, CDR2 YSYEKL. The CDR3 has 14 residues. This CDR3 is CASSQQAIGETQYF. The DNA for the CDR3 is TGCGCCAGCAGCCAGCAGGCCATCGGAGAGACCCAGTACTTC.

The chain links TRBV3-1 to TRBJ2-1, with D possibly TRBD2 on 7 matching bases. The germline V and J ends were trimmed by 1 base and 3 bases, with 16 bases remaining between them. CDR1 and CDR2 (germline): LGHDT, YNNKEL (reference sequence). This CDR3 region has 17 residues. CDR3 DNA sequence: TGTGCCAGCAGCCAAGTTGGGGGGGGGCTATTCTACAATGAGCAGTTCTTC. It translates to CASSQVGGGLFYNEQFF.

This clonotype was seen ten or more times. This sequence joins TRBV3-1 and TRBJ2-6; D is unresolved. This CDR3 spans 16 amino acids. Trimming took 2 bases from V and 4 from J, leaving 12 bases between them. The V gene's germline CDR1 is LGHDT and CDR2 YNNKEL (reference sequence). The DNA for the CDR3 is TGTGCCAGCAGCCAAAGTCAGTTAGTCGGGGCCAACGTCCTGACTTTC. This sequence encodes CASSQSQLVGANVLTF.